This T cell receptor beta chain was sequenced for a study of identical twins. This CDR3 comprises 14 residues. V lost 6 bases and J 6 bases, leaving 16 bases between the germline ends. The germline CDR1 and CDR2 sequences are MDHEN and SYDVKM. TCRdb fed the 5' RACE reads into MiXCR, producing one record per CDR3 protein. The data show 310,000 or so distinct CDR3 sequences, about 8.9% seen once. These data were likewise used in another study, on yellow fever vaccine responses in identical twins.

The receptor comes from a woman aged 18-29 years in good health. Sequences were obtained from memory (CD45RO+) T cells sorted from blood. This rearrangement joins TRBV28 to TRBJ2-3, with a weak D call TRBD1 (5 bases). The CDR3 reads CASSPIGARDTQYF. The CDR3 DNA is TGTGCCAGCAGCCCAATAGGGGCCAGGGATACGCAGTATTTT.